The rows below give T cell receptor beta chains drawn from one sample of a study of Ad26.COV2.S vaccination and SARS-CoV-2 variants. Profiled with immunoSEQ multiplex PCR; TCRdb holds only in-frame clones, not every one. The sample yields around 450,000 clones, roughly 90% seen once. The sequencing used peripheral blood, collected in a trial of Ad26.COV2.S vaccine versus placebo. The receptors originated from a person aged 18 to 65 who received the Ad26.COV2.S COVID-19 vaccine or a placebo. CDR3s include the opening cysteine and the closing phenylalanine or tryptophan. The order of the fields is V gene, CDR3 length, clone size, D gene, J gene, CDR3 DNA, CDR3 protein. D genes are given only for firm matches. Size tells how often a clone was seen (once, few, many) or the class of an expanded clone, and some rows leave it out.

>TRBV4-1|15|-|TRBD1|TRBJ1-5
TGCGCCAGCAGTCAACCGGGACAGAAAAATCAGCCCCAGCATTTT
CASSQPGQKNQPQHF
>TRBV6-2/TRBV6-3|15|many|-|TRBJ2-6
TGTGCCAGCAGCCTGACCAGCTCTGGGGCCAACGTCCTGACTTTC
CASSLTSSGANVLTF
>TRBV19|15|-|TRBD1|TRBJ1-5
TGTGCCAGTAGTGCCCGACAGGGCTGGGATCAGCCCCAGCATTTT
CASSARQGWDQPQHF
>TRBV29-1|15|-|-|TRBJ2-7
TGCAGCGTTTCGGAGGGGGACCGGCCTTCCTACGAGCAGTACTTC
CSVSEGDRPSYEQYF
>TRBV6-5|11|once|-|TRBJ2-3
TGTGCCTGGCCGGATTCCGATACGCAGTATTTT
CAWPDSDTQYF
>TRBV4-1|15|-|TRBD1|TRBJ2-7
TGCGCCAGCAGCCAGGGGACAGGCGAACCCTACGAGCAGTACTTC
CASSQGTGEPYEQYF
>TRBV4-1|16|-|-|TRBJ1-6
TGCGCCAGCAGCCAAGATGGGCAGCTATATAATTCACCCCTCCACTTT
CASSQDGQLYNSPLHF
>TRBV5-1|13|-|-|TRBJ2-6
TGCGCCAGCACCTCCGATGGGGCCAACGTCCTGACTTTC
CASTSDGANVLTF
>TRBV30|14|-|TRBD1|TRBJ1-6
TGTGCCTGGAGGGTGACAGGGTATAATTCACCCCTCCACTTT
CAWRVTGYNSPLHF
>TRBV4-2|15|-|TRBD2|TRBJ2-1
TGTGCCAGCAGCCAAGTGCTAGCGGGGGGGGATGAGCAGTTCTTC
CASSQVLAGGDEQFF
>TRBV18|16|-|TRBD2|TRBJ2-5
TGTGCCAGCTCACCGACGGGGATAGCGGGGCAAGAGACCCAGTACTTC
CASSPTGIAGQETQYF
>TRBV6-6|16|-|TRBD1|TRBJ1-2
TGTGCCAGCAGTCAATCCTACCCTGCAGGGGGCTATGGCTACACCTTC
CASSQSYPAGGYGYTF
>TRBV5-6|15|-|TRBD1|TRBJ2-5
TGTGCCAGCAGCGACTACGGGACAGTCCGAGAGACCCAGTACTTC
CASSDYGTVRETQYF
>TRBV9|16|-|TRBD1|TRBJ1-4
TGTGCCAGCAGCGTCGGGACAGGGGGCCTTGATGAAAAACTGTTTTTT
CASSVGTGGLDEKLFF
>TRBV2|14|-|TRBD1|TRBJ1-4
TGTGCCAGCAAGAACGACAGGGGGCAGAACGCACTGTTTTTT
CASKNDRGQNALFF
>TRBV28|13|-|-|TRBJ2-1
TGTGCCAGCAATGAGTTAGCCCTCAATGAGCAGTTCTTC
CASNELALNEQFF
>TRBV5-1|15|-|-|TRBJ1-6
TGCGCCAGAACACAGGGAAGCTCCTATAATTCACCCCTCCACTTT
CARTQGSSYNSPLHF
>TRBV30|11|-|-|TRBJ2-7
TGTGCCTGGAGTCAGGGCCCCGAGCAGTACTTC
CAWSQGPEQYF
>TRBV9|15|-|-|TRBJ1-4
TGTGCCAGCAGCGTAGAAGGTTCAGCTAATGAAAAACTGTTTTTT
CASSVEGSANEKLFF
>TRBV27|13|-|-|TRBJ2-2
TGTGCCAGCACGGACAGGAACACCGGGGAGCTGTTTTTT
CASTDRNTGELFF
>TRBV29-1|12|-|TRBD1|TRBJ1-5
TGCAGCGTTGAAGAGACAGGGAGGTCGAGGCATTTT
CSVEETGRSRHF
>TRBV13|14|-|-|TRBJ2-5
TGTGCCAGCAGCTTATACGGGGGCGGGGAGACCCAGTACTTC
CASSLYGGGETQYF
>TRBV28|14|-|TRBD2|TRBJ2-3
TGTGCCAGCAGTGTCTCCGGGACTAGCGATACGCAGTATTTT
CASSVSGTSDTQYF
>TRBV7-2|11|-|-|TRBJ2-3
TGTGCCAGCAGCTACGGGGATACGCAGTATTTT
CASSYGDTQYF
>TRBV28|16|-|-|TRBJ1-5
TGTGCCAGCAGTTTATTTGGGACACATAGCAATCAGCCCCAGCATTTT
CASSLFGTHSNQPQHF
>TRBV10-2|20|-|TRBD1|TRBJ1-3
TGCGCCAGCAGTGAGTCGGGGACCCTACAGGGGTTTTCCTCTGGAAACACCATATATTTT
CASSESGTLQGFSSGNTIYF
>TRBV25-1|14|-|-|TRBJ1-1
TGTGCCAGCAGTGATAGTGAAGGGTACACTGAAGCTTTCTTT
CASSDSEGYTEAFF
>TRBV28|15|few|-|TRBJ2-7
TGTGCCAGCAGTTTGGGAGGGGACAGCTCCTACGAGCAGTACTTC
CASSLGGDSSYEQYF
>TRBV29-1|14|-|TRBD1|TRBJ2-2
TGCAGCGTTGGGACAGGGGACGAAGCCGGGGAGCTGTTTTTT
CSVGTGDEAGELFF
>TRBV11-3|15|-|-|TRBJ2-1
TGTGCCAGCAGCTTTCGAGGGTCGAGGGACAATGAGCAGTTCTTC
CASSFRGSRDNEQFF
>TRBV2|16|-|-|TRBJ2-2
TGTGCCAGCAGTGAAGATTGGGGGAACCCCACCGGGGAGCTGTTTTTT
CASSEDWGNPTGELFF
>TRBV16|13|few|-|TRBJ2-7
TGTGCCAGCAGCCCTATCCAGGGCCACGAGCAGTACTTC
CASSPIQGHEQYF
>TRBV11-1|12|once|-|TRBJ2-7
TGTGCCAGCAGCGAATTGGGGAACGAGCAGTACTTC
CASSELGNEQYF
>TRBV5-1|14|few|TRBD1|TRBJ2-3
TGCGCCAGCAGGACCGGGACAGGCACAGATACGCAGTATTTT
CASRTGTGTDTQYF
>TRBV27|16|-|-|TRBJ2-1
TGTGCCAGCAGTGAATGGGGCAGGACCACTTCCAATGAGCAGTTCTTC
CASSEWGRTTSNEQFF
>TRBV19|13|-|-|TRBJ2-7
TGTGCCAGTAGTCGTCCACAGCTGTACGAGCAGTACTTC
CASSRPQLYEQYF
>TRBV3-1/TRBV3-2|15|few|-|TRBJ2-2
TGTGCCAGCAGCCAGAACAGAATGAACACCGGGGAGCTGTTTTTT
CASSQNRMNTGELFF
>TRBV4-1|16|once|-|TRBJ2-3
TGCGCCAGCAGCCAAGATTTGACAGGGACTTCAGATACGCAGTATTTT
CASSQDLTGTSDTQYF
>TRBV7-3|15|-|-|TRBJ1-2
TGTGCCAGCAGCTTAAGGGCTCCGCCTAGGTATGGCTACACCTTC
CASSLRAPPRYGYTF
>TRBV21-1|15|-|-|TRBJ2-2
TGTGCCAGCAGAACGACAGTCGCGAACACCGGGGAGCTGTTTTTT
CASRTTVANTGELFF
>TRBV10-3|18|-|TRBD1|TRBJ1-1
TGTGCCATCAGTGACACCCCGGGACAGGGGGTCTTGAGCACTGAAGCTTTCTTT
CAISDTPGQGVLSTEAFF
>TRBV24-1|15|-|TRBD1|TRBJ2-5
TGTGCCACCAGTGATTTGAACAGGGGGCAAGAGACCCAGTACTTC
CATSDLNRGQETQYF
>TRBV19|15|-|TRBD2|TRBJ2-5
TGTGCCAGTAGTATTATAGCGGGGGGCCAAGAGACCCAGTACTTC
CASSIIAGGQETQYF
>TRBV10-2|13|-|TRBD1|TRBJ2-7
TGCGCCACAGGGCAGGGGGCCGAATACGAGCAGTACTTC
CATGQGAEYEQYF
>TRBV30|15|-|-|TRBJ2-3
TGTGCCCACCAGTCCGGGCTCGAATGGGGGGATACGCAGTATTTT
CAHQSGLEWGDTQYF
>TRBV2|13|-|-|TRBJ2-2
TGTGCCAGCCGCAGGGGTGACACCGGGGAGCTGTTTTTT
CASRRGDTGELFF
>TRBV6-5|13|-|-|TRBJ1-2
TGTGCCAGCAGTTACGTGATGGGGACTGGCTACACCTTC
CASSYVMGTGYTF
>TRBV6-5|12|-|-|TRBJ1-2
TGTGCCAGCAGCCCGGGTTTTGATGGCTACACCTTC
CASSPGFDGYTF
>TRBV19|16|-|-|TRBJ2-3
TGTGCCAGTAGTATAGGGACATCAACTAGCACAGATACGCAGTATTTT
CASSIGTSTSTDTQYF
>TRBV19|16|-|TRBD1|TRBJ1-6
TGTGCCAGTAGTTGGGGACAGGGTTCCTATAATTCACCCCTCCACTTT
CASSWGQGSYNSPLHF
>TRBV10-3|11|-|-|TRBJ1-2
TGTGCCATCGGGGCAGCTTATGGCTACACCTTC
CAIGAAYGYTF
>TRBV28|17|-|TRBD1|TRBJ2-1
TGTGCCAGCAGTTTTATCCTACAGGGGCTCGGGAACAATGAGCAGTTCTTC
CASSFILQGLGNNEQFF
>TRBV7-2|15|-|-|TRBJ1-2
TGTGCCAGCAGGTCCCCGGGGGGCCCGCTCTATGGCTACACCTTC
CASRSPGGPLYGYTF
>TRBV7-3|15|-|TRBD2|TRBJ2-1
TGTGCCAGCAGCTCGTCTTGGGGGGGCTACAATGAGCAGTTCTTC
CASSSSWGGYNEQFF
>TRBV28|11|-|-|TRBJ1-5
TGTGCCAGCAGTTTGCAGGAGATCCAGCATTTT
CASSLQEIQHF
>TRBV21-1|13|-|-|TRBJ2-5
TGTGCCAGCAGCCCCCGACGGGAAGAGACCCAGTACTTC
CASSPRREETQYF